What follows are 21 T cell receptor beta chains derived from one specimen sequenced in a study of cytomegalovirus exposure and HLA in healthy donors. Primers included in the PCR were 60 Vbeta and 13 Jbeta primers. Repertoires were generated with immunoSEQ multiplex PCR, while TCRdb's copy carries only in-frame clones and drops some. The data hold approximately 140,000 clones, with 73% observed a single time. The material sequenced was PBMCs. These receptor sequences come from a woman aged 40 to 50 in good health and CMV-seronegative.

This chain uses TRBV11-2 with TRBJ2-2; D gene uncertain. Trimming cost V 1 base and J 1 base, with 10 bases left between them. The germline V gene has CDR1 SGHAT and CDR2 FQNNGV. The CDR3 has 16 residues. This chain's CDR3 is CASSLGEDKNTGELFF. CDR3 nucleotide sequence: TGTGCCAGCAGCTTAGGAGAAGACAAGAACACCGGGGAGCTGTTTTTT.

This chain connects TRBV18 to TRBJ2-3, with TRBD1 identical over 7 bases. Trimming took 8 bases from V and 8 from J; bases not matched to a gene: 13. Germline CDR1 is KGHSH and CDR2 is LQKENI. CDR3 size: 14 residues. CDR3 sequence reads: CASAETGIQSTQYF. CDR3 bases: TGTGCCAGCGCAGAGACAGGGATCCAGAGTACGCAGTATTTT.

The gene calls are TRBV28 and TRBJ1-6; D is possibly TRBD1 (6 bases). Germline loops: CDR1 MDHEN, CDR2 SYDVKM. V was cut by 3 bases and J by 5 bases, with 14 bases left in between. This CDR3 comprises 16 residues. The CDR3 sequence: CASSFPGVYDNSPLHF. The CDR3 nucleotides are TGTGCCAGCAGTTTCCCAGGGGTTTATGATAATTCACCCCTCCACTTT.

This clone was recorded a few times. The rearrangement joins TRBV27 to TRBJ2-3; D is undetermined. Trimming stripped 8 bases from V and 0 bases from J, with 12 bases between. CDR1 and CDR2 from the germline V gene are MNHEY and SMNVEV (reference sequence). CDR3 length: 14 amino acids. CDR3 sequence (DNA): TGTGCCAGCCTCGGAGCTCAAAGCACAGATACGCAGTATTTT. It specifies CASLGAQSTDTQYF.

The chain carries TRBV6-4 and TRBJ2-5; 8 nucleotides agree with TRBD2. The CDR3 loop spans 14 amino acids. V was clipped by 3 bases and J by 4 bases; unmatched bases: 4. Germline lookup yields CDR1 MRHNA and CDR2 SNTAGT. This CDR3 is CASSESGGRETQYF. CDR3 in DNA: TGTGCCAGCAGTGAGAGCGGGGGCCGAGAGACCCAGTACTTC.

With regard to this clone: At one end the junction does not follow the germline gene, possibly because of a read error. The CDR3 loop is CASLNTRRSKNTGAFF. In DNA form, the CDR3 reads TGTGCCAGCCTAAACACCCGGCGGTCGAAGAACACTGGAGCTTTCTTT. The rearrangement links TRBV6-4 to TRBJ1-1, with D hard to call. Looked up from germline, CDR1 is MRHNA and CDR2 is SNTAGT. The CDR3 consists of 16 residues.

This chain joins TRBV6-1 and TRBJ2-7, with a tentative D call TRBD1 (5 bases). The V gene's germline CDR1 is MNHNS and CDR2 SASEGT. The CDR3 covers 14 residues. V lost 6 bases, J lost 4 bases, and 16 bases lay in between. The CDR3 sequence: CASSDVSGLYEQYV. Written as DNA, the CDR3 is TGTGCCAGCAGCGACGTCTCAGGGCTGTACGAGCAGTACGTC.

J is TRBJ1-2 and V is TRBV6-1; D uncertain. Between the trimmed V and J ends, which lost 6 bases and 6 bases, there was a span of 11 bases. CDR3 size: 12 residues. In germline, CDR1 is MNHNS, CDR2 SASEGT. CDR3 DNA: TGTGCCAGCAGCTTAGGAGGAGATGGCTACACCTTC. This translates into CASSLGGDGYTF.

This clone turned up a few times. V is TRBV9 and J is TRBJ2-6; D unclear. This CDR3 is 14 amino acids long. In germline, CDR1 is SGDLS, CDR2 YYNGEE. The V end was cut by 7 bases, the J end by 2 bases, with 10 bases between. The CDR3, as DNA: TGTGCCAGCTCCATCGGTGCTGGGGCCAACGTCCTGACTTTC. The encoded protein is CASSIGAGANVLTF.

The CDR3 loop is CASSKQGDTEQFF. CDR3 nucleotide sequence: TGTGCCAGCAGTAAACAGGGGGATACTGAGCAGTTCTTC. The chain is built from TRBV11-3 and TRBJ2-1, with 8 bases fitting TRBD1. Germline loops: CDR1 SGHNT, CDR2 YENEEA. The V segment lost 6 bases and the J segment 9 bases; nucleotides outside the gene matches: 7. The CDR3 covers 13 residues.

The CDR3 DNA reads TGTGCCAGCAGCTGGAGTGGGGCCGATTCACCCCTCCACTTT. Its protein is CASSWSGADSPLHF. The rearrangement links TRBV27 to TRBJ1-6, with D tentatively TRBD1 (5 bases). The CDR3 covers 14 residues. Looked up from germline, CDR1 is MNHEY and CDR2 is SMNVEV (reference sequence). V was trimmed by 6 bases and J by 8 bases, leaving 14 bases between them.

The V and J genes are TRBV6-1 and TRBJ1-5, with D possibly matching TRBD1 (5 bases). The CDR3 runs 14 residues. V lost 6 bases and J 3 bases, leaving 12 bases between the germline ends. Germline V lookup: CDR1 MNHNS, CDR2 SASEGT. CDR3 sequence: CASRKGQDNQPQHF. CDR3 bases: TGTGCCAGCAGGAAGGGGCAGGACAATCAGCCCCAGCATTTT.

The sample holds one count of this clone. V gene TRBV4-1 combines with J gene TRBJ2-2; D may be TRBD1 (6 bases). This CDR3 is 15 amino acids long. Germline-derived CDR1 and CDR2 are MGHRA and YSYEKL. Deletions cut 2 bases from V and 7 bases from J, with 14 bases between. The CDR3 reads CASSQTGLLVGELFF. The CDR3 region has the DNA TGCGCCAGCAGCCAAACAGGGCTCTTGGTCGGGGAGCTGTTTTTT.

This chain links TRBV7-2 with TRBJ1-1, with 8 bases fitting TRBD1. J was trimmed by 4 bases and V by 3 bases; bases with no gene match: 7. The CDR3 runs to 15 residues. Germline values: CDR1 SGHTA, CDR2 FQGNSA. The CDR3 coding sequence is TGTGCCAGCAGCTTCGTTGGACAGGGAGGCACTGAAGCTTTCTTT. It encodes CASSFVGQGGTEAFF.

The chain has TRBV18 and TRBJ1-5, with TRBD1 as a possible D gene (6 bases). The CDR3 length is 13 residues. Germline V gene data show CDR1 as KGHSH and CDR2 as LQKENI. V lost 8 bases and J 3 bases, leaving 11 bases between the germline ends. The CDR3 reads CASTNRANQPQHF. The CDR3, as DNA: TGTGCCAGCACAAACAGGGCCAATCAGCCCCAGCATTTT.

The V and J genes are TRBV9 and TRBJ1-4; unclear D gene. There are 14 residues in the CDR3. Trimming left V 6 bases short and J 0 bases short, with 9 bases between. Looked up from germline, CDR1 is SGDLS and CDR2 is YYNGEE. The CDR3 loop is CASTRGPTNEKLFF. DNA of the CDR3: TGTGCCAGCACCAGAGGGCCAACTAATGAAAAACTGTTTTTT.

The chain combines TRBV10-3 with TRBJ2-7; TRBD1 is a possible D gene (6 bases). V was shortened by 6 bases and J by 1 base, with 10 bases between the two germline ends. The germline CDR1 and CDR2 sequences are ENHRY and SYGVKD. The CDR3 is made up of 13 amino acids. CDR3 in amino acids: CAISRDISYEQYF. CDR3 in DNA: TGTGCCATCAGCCGGGACATTTCCTACGAGCAGTACTTC.

The rearrangement joins TRBV7-3 to TRBJ2-1; 7 nucleotides align to TRBD2. The CDR3 extends over 15 amino acids. Unmatched junction bases numbered 14, after V lost 6 bases and J lost 9 bases. Germline assignment: CDR1 SGHTA and CDR2 FQGTGA. Here the CDR3 reads CASSLAGEKFREQFF. CDR3 nucleotides: TGTGCCAGCAGTCTGGCGGGGGAAAAATTTCGTGAGCAGTTCTTC.

V gene TRBV10-3 combines with J gene TRBJ1-2; D is undetermined. Germline V gene data show CDR1 as ENHRY and CDR2 as SYGVKD. Trimming pared 0 bases from V and 4 bases from J, leaving 12 bases between. The CDR3 covers 15 residues. CDR3 sequence: CAISESGGGFYGYTF. CDR3 DNA sequence: TGTGCCATCAGTGAGTCGGGAGGCGGGTTCTATGGCTACACCTTC.

This chain joins TRBV16 and TRBJ1-2, with 7 bases matching TRBD1. After removal of 0 bases from V and 6 bases from J, the junction contained 7 bases not matched to a gene. The germline V gene encodes CDR1 KGHSY and CDR2 FQNENV. The CDR3 runs to 15 residues. As DNA, the CDR3 is TGTGCCAGCAGCCAATCGGTGGGACAGAGGAATGGCTACACCTTC. Its translation: CASSQSVGQRNGYTF.

The chain has TRBV27 and TRBJ2-6, with TRBD1 identical over 8 bases. Trimming removed 5 bases from V and 3 bases from J; junction bases left unmatched: 12. The CDR3 sequence is 18 residues long. Germline assignment: CDR1 MNHEY and CDR2 SMNVEV (reference sequence). CDR3 DNA: TGTGCCAGCAGTCCTGGTCAGGGGGCCGCTGGTGGGGCCAACGTCCTGACTTTC. Residues: CASSPGQGAAGGANVLTF.